This is a list of T cell receptor beta chains from one sample in a study of CD8+ T cells in alopecia areata. Sequencing was performed with immunoSEQ multiplex PCR; in TCRdb, only in-frame clones are kept and a portion is missing. Among 120,000 to 150,000 clones listed, around 62% were seen once. Material: CD8+ T cells sorted from blood. The receptors were sampled from a human donor in good health. Each CDR3 is given with its conserved first and last residue. Each record gives: V gene, clone size, D gene, J gene, CDR3 DNA, CDR3 protein. The D gene is left open where the match is weak. The size of a clone is reported for some rows only, either as once, few or many, or as a class for expanded clones.

V gene: TRBV4-1; clone size: -; D gene: TRBD1; J gene: TRBJ1-2; CDR3 DNA: TGCGCCAGCAGCCATGCACCCGGGACAGATGATGGCTACACCTTC; CDR3 protein: CASSHAPGTDDGYTF
V gene: TRBV4-1; clone size: -; D gene: -; J gene: TRBJ2-1; CDR3 DNA: TGCGCCAGCAGCCAAGCCGTTAACGCCTACAATGAGCAGTTCTTC; CDR3 protein: CASSQAVNAYNEQFF
V gene: TRBV7-8; clone size: -; D gene: -; J gene: TRBJ2-3; CDR3 DNA: TGTGCCAGCAGCCCGAGTGGCACAGATACGCAGTATTTT; CDR3 protein: CASSPSGTDTQYF
V gene: TRBV18; clone size: -; D gene: -; J gene: TRBJ2-7; CDR3 DNA: TGTGCCAGCTCACCACGGGAGAAGATTTACGAGCAGTACTTC; CDR3 protein: CASSPREKIYEQYF
V gene: TRBV4-2; clone size: -; D gene: TRBD2; J gene: TRBJ2-1; CDR3 DNA: TGTGCCAGCAGCGCGGGACTAGCGGGAGCGGTTGAGCAGTTCTTC; CDR3 protein: CASSAGLAGAVEQFF
V gene: TRBV29-1; clone size: -; D gene: -; J gene: TRBJ2-1; CDR3 DNA: TGCAGCCCATACTCCTACAATGAGCAGTTCTTC; CDR3 protein: CSPYSYNEQFF
V gene: TRBV29-1; clone size: -; D gene: -; J gene: TRBJ1-3; CDR3 DNA: TGCAGCGCTGAAGGAGCGGAGGGAAACACCATATATTTT; CDR3 protein: CSAEGAEGNTIYF
V gene: TRBV25-1; clone size: -; D gene: -; J gene: TRBJ1-2; CDR3 DNA: TGTGCCAGCAGTTTGGGGTCTTCGGATGGCTACACCTTC; CDR3 protein: CASSLGSSDGYTF
V gene: TRBV5-4; clone size: -; D gene: TRBD1; J gene: TRBJ2-7; CDR3 DNA: TGTGCCAGCAGCACCACAGGGGGCGCCTACGAGCAGTACTTC; CDR3 protein: CASSTTGGAYEQYF
V gene: TRBV7-2; clone size: -; D gene: -; J gene: TRBJ1-4; CDR3 DNA: TGTGCCAGCAGCTTCTCAGGGCCTCCTAATGAAAAACTGTTTTTT; CDR3 protein: CASSFSGPPNEKLFF
V gene: TRBV11-2; clone size: -; D gene: TRBD2; J gene: TRBJ2-5; CDR3 DNA: TGTGCCAGCAGCTTTAGCGGATTCCTAGCGGGAGAAGAGACCCAGTACTTC; CDR3 protein: CASSFSGFLAGEETQYF
V gene: TRBV13; clone size: -; D gene: -; J gene: TRBJ2-1; CDR3 DNA: TGTGCCAGCAGCTATACAGAGACCAATGAGCAGTTCTTC; CDR3 protein: CASSYTETNEQFF
V gene: TRBV1; clone size: few; D gene: -; J gene: TRBJ2-3; CDR3 DNA: TGCACCAGCAGCCAAGATCCGCTAGATCTCACGCAGTATTTT; CDR3 protein: CTSSQDPLDLTQYF
V gene: TRBV7-9; clone size: few; D gene: TRBD2; J gene: TRBJ2-3; CDR3 DNA: TGTGCCAGCAGCTTAGGAGCGGGAGAAGTAGGTACGCAGTATTTT; CDR3 protein: CASSLGAGEVGTQYF